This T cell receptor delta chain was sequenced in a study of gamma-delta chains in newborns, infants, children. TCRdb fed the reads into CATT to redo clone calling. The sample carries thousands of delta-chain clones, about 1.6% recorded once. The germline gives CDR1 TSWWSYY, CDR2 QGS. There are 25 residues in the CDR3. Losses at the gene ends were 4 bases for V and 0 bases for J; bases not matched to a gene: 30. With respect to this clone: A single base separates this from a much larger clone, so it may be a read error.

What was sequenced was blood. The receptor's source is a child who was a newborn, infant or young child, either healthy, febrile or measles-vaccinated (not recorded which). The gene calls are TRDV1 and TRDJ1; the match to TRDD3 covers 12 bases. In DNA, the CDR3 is TGTGCTCTTGGGGGACGTCCCGACCAATTACTACTCTGGGGGATACGGAAGGGGTACACCGATAAACTCATCTTT. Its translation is CALGGRPDQLLLWGIRKGYTDKLIF.